This entry is about one T cell receptor beta chain. This entry comes from a study of blood T cell repertoires in COVID-19. Some clones are missing from TCRdb's copy, which holds only in-frame ones; the method was immunoSEQ multiplex PCR. Among roughly 230,000 clones, roughly 84% were seen once, and the ten largest hold around 7%. In germline, CDR1 is SGHRS, CDR2 YFSETQ. The ends were cut back, 5 bases at V and 0 bases at J, with 15 bases in the middle. The CDR3 is made up of 17 amino acids. The sequencing input was peripheral blood. This TCR was recovered from a woman aged 45-65 years with acute or convalescent COVID-19. This rearrangement joins TRBV5-1 to TRBJ2-6; D may be TRBD1 (5 bases). CDR3 sequence (DNA): TGCGCCAGCAGGAGACAGCTGGACCCCTCTGGGGCCAACGTCCTGACTTTC. Translated: CASRRQLDPSGANVLTF.